This T cell receptor beta chain appears in the sequencing data of a study of T cell clonality in common variable immunodeficiency (dated by TCRdb to between 2015 and 2017). This clone appeared a few times. It has no known antigen specificity. The read stops 3 residues short of the end of the CDR3; the missing end is completed from the germline J gene. CDR1 is given as MNHNS and CDR2 as SASEGT, both from the germline V gene. Reading from cysteine to phenylalanine, the CDR3 counts 15 amino acids. Only the CDR3 bases that were read are kept: 36 of them, in frame from base 1. Trimming takes 4 bases off V and 2 bases off J; junction bases not matched to a gene: 4. Equivalent amounts of genomic DNA from CVID and control samples were used as sequencing input. For every sample, a 60 bp segment covering the rearranged TCRbeta CDR3 region was amplified and then sequenced. The immunoSEQ assay, a bias-corrected multiplex PCR with high-throughput sequencing, was employed for TCRbeta amplification. In the authors' own workflow: Each unique nucleotide sequence was treated as a clone and annotated with V, D and J genes, copy number and frequency. Sequences were labeled productive if in frame, and non-productive if out of frame or containing stop codons. As previously described, Shannon's entropy was used to calculate clonality. The predicted amino acid sequences of productive clones were used to derive the mean CDR3 Kyte-Doolittle hydropathy. Hierarchical clustering of scaled V gene usage was performed with the R hclust function using Manhattan distance and complete linkage. Sharing of clones by CDR3 amino acid sequence was evaluated through resampling of 12 repertoires per group over 100 rounds. The repertoires were screened for 70 published EBV-specific TCRbeta sequences and roughly 240 published CMV-specific TCRbeta sequences. Analysis left out a couple of CVID samples that produced under 10,000 sequences, so around 40 CVID repertoires remained. TCRdb re-hosts the immuneACCESS table, in-frame sequences only. Its copies lack some clones; in the studies checked, an unresolved V gene accounts for under half of them, and the cause for the rest is not known. V and J calls and clone size follow that table, whereas D and trimming were derived from the DNA. In this sample the table shows approximately 38,000 clones, and no singletons are among them. The ten largest clones take up approximately 5.6% of the sample.

Standard criteria were used to diagnose CVID, namely serum IgG, IgA and/or IgM reduced below the normal range together with specific antibody deficiency. A total of 44 subjects (approximately 15 female and 30 or so male; age range roughly 9 to 64 years, mean age around 40) were included in the CVID group. Most of the CVID patients and most of the healthy controls were of Caucasian heritage. Replacement immunoglobulin therapy had been administered to all CVID subjects for at least one year at the time of study participation. When blood was collected, none of the CVID subjects were ill or on immunomodulatory or immunosuppressive medication. Heparinized peripheral whole blood samples of about 5 to 9 ml were collected from each donor. Genomic DNA from adults with common variable immune deficiency (CVID) and from healthy adult controls was used to sequence TCRbeta CDR3 repertoires. Diluted blood was density-centrifuged over Hypaque 1077 or Ficoll-Paque to isolate peripheral blood mononuclear cells. Unsorted mononuclear cells served as the source of genomic DNA, which was extracted either by Qiagen column purification or by a centrifugation-based method.

What the study reported, not specific to this receptor: Correlations of repertoire features with clinical complications were constrained by heterogeneity among patients within the CVID cohort. Even though DNA input was the same, control samples had an average of approximately 82,000 unique sequences each, compared with roughly 30,000 in CVID samples. TCRbeta clonality was higher in CVID subjects than in healthy controls (t-test p = 0.018), and the increase was most characteristic of about a third of subjects. CVID TCRbeta sequences reportedly showed fewer deletions and N-nucleotide insertions and lacked highly modified clones with 13 or more V deletions. It was noted by the authors that sequencing of the repertoires of T cell subpopulations would be needed to clarify the cause of the increased clonality in CVID. Healthy controls shared more TCRbeta clones with each other than CVID subjects shared among themselves (p < 0.0001).

The chain links TRBV6-1 with TRBJ2-2, and 7 bases in between align with TRBD1. The clonotype originates from a human donor with common variable immunodeficiency. The sequencing sample was made of peripheral blood mononuclear cells. The sequenced CDR3 bases are TGTGCCAGCAGTGCGGGACAGATAAACACCGGGGAG. It is translated as CASSAGQINTGE. The full CDR3 protein reads CASSAGQINTGELFF.